This passage covers 18 T cell receptor beta chains from one sample sequenced in a study of spatial heterogeneity in lung cancer. Whole-study findings and limits: One measure, the expanded intratumoral alpha and beta TCR count, tracked tumor mutation counts.

MiXCR, run by TCRdb on the 5' RACE reads, gives a single entry per CDR3 protein. The sample holds some 490 distinct CDR3 sequences, around 14% seen once. The time point here: sample taken at primary tumor resection. These receptors have no known antigen. Material: lung tumor tissue, obtained at surgery. Source of these receptors: a female donor with early-stage non-small cell lung cancer.

By its share, this clonotype is medium-sized. This chain connects TRBV6-2 or TRBV6-3 to TRBJ1-1; perhaps TRBD1 as D (5 bases). Per germline, CDR1 MNHEY and CDR2 SVGEGT. The CDR3 spans 11 residues. The V and J ends lost 4 bases and 8 bases respectively, with 8 bases between them. CDR3 nucleotides: TGTGCCAGCAGTTTGGGGACGGAAGCTTTCTTT. This encodes CASSLGTEAFF.

In its sample, this clonotype is large. The genes are TRBV30 and TRBJ2-1; D remains unclear. The CDR3 has 16 amino acids. Germline loops: CDR1 GTSNPN, CDR2 SVGIG (reference sequence). Trimming cost V 0 bases and J 8 bases, with 20 bases left between them. CDR3 nucleotides: TGTGCCTGGAGTGTACCCGTCCCGCTGGTGGATGATGAGCAGTTCTTC. Translated: CAWSVPVPLVDDEQFF.

This chain joins TRBV9 and TRBJ1-5; no firm D call. This CDR3 spans 15 amino acids. Germline V gives CDR1 SGDLS, CDR2 YYNGEE. Deletions cut 0 bases from V and 6 bases from J, with 13 bases between. Here the CDR3 DNA reads TGTGCCAGCAGCGTAGAAGAAGGGAGTAGTCAGCCCCAGCATTTT. This gives the protein CASSVEEGSSQPQHF.

This clonotype was detected a few times. This chain connects TRBV27 to TRBJ2-5; a weak D match, TRBD2 (5 bases). The CDR3 has 14 residues. The germline V gene has CDR1 MNHEY and CDR2 SMNVEV (reference sequence). Trimming cost V 5 bases and J 1 base, with 11 bases left between them. The CDR3 sequence: CASSPRAIQETQYF. CDR3 DNA sequence: TGTGCCAGCAGTCCGCGGGCCATCCAAGAGACCCAGTACTTC.

The V gene is TRBV28, the J gene TRBJ1-3; 7 bases map to TRBD1. The V gene end was trimmed by 8 bases and the J gene end by 5 bases; junction bases not matched to a gene: 12. This CDR3 is built from 15 residues. Germline V CDR1 and CDR2: MDHEN, SYDVKM. This chain's CDR3 is CASLRTGAGRNTIYF. Here the CDR3 DNA reads TGTGCCAGCCTCAGAACAGGGGCGGGAAGAAACACCATATATTTT.

This clonotype is labeled as medium-sized. V and J are TRBV12-3 or TRBV12-4 and TRBJ2-2; tentative D call: TRBD2 (6 bases). The V end lost 6 bases, the J end lost 7 bases, and 12 bases lay between the germline ends. The CDR3 spans 13 residues. The CDR3 sequence: CASSQGRDGELFF. The CDR3 DNA is TGTGCCAGCAGCCAAGGGCGGGACGGGGAGCTGTTTTTT.

This clonotype was counted only a few times. This may stem from a read error, because a much larger clone lies one nucleotide away. The chain is built from TRBV6-6 and TRBJ1-2; TRBD1 might be the D (5 bases). CDR3 length: 13 amino acids. Germline-derived CDR1 and CDR2 are MNHNY and SVGAGI (reference sequence). This CDR3 reads CVSSQGDWYGYTF. The CDR3 DNA reads TGTGTCAGCAGTCAGGGCGACTGGTATGGCTACACCTTC.

This clonotype is labeled large. This chain joins TRBV7-3 and TRBJ2-2, with 7 bases identical to TRBD2. The CDR3 has 16 amino acids. The ends lost 4 bases at V and 3 bases at J; junction bases unmatched: 8. CDR1 and CDR2 (germline): SGHTA, FQGTGA. DNA of the CDR3: TGTGCCAGCAGCTCCTGGGGCGGGAGAGACACCGGGGAGCTGTTTTTT. This codes for CASSSWGGRDTGELFF.

This clonotype counts as large. The chain has TRBV7-3 and TRBJ2-5; TRBD2 matches 8 bases. Per the germline V gene, CDR1 is SGHTA and CDR2 is FQGTGA. The CDR3 loop spans 15 amino acids. Germline trimming cut 1 base from V and 5 bases from J; bases unmatched to any gene: 6. The CDR3 nucleotides read TGTGCCAGCAGCTTAAACCCTGGACTAGCTGAGACCCAGTACTTC. This codes for CASSLNPGLAETQYF.

This chain joins TRBV7-9 and TRBJ2-5; the match to TRBD1 covers 8 bases. CDR1 and CDR2 (germline): SEHNR, FQNEAQ (reference sequence). With 9 bases clipped from V and 5 bases from J, the junction kept 26 bases outside the gene matches. The CDR3 contains 19 residues. The CDR3 sequence is CASSLGSGTGTGEGETQYF. CDR3 DNA: TGTGCCAGTAGCCTAGGATCCGGGACAGGCACGGGGGAAGGCGAGACCCAGTACTTC.

In its sample, this clonotype ranks as large. The rearrangement links TRBV2 to TRBJ2-2, with D perhaps TRBD1 (6 bases). With 5 bases removed from V and 2 bases from J, the gap between germline ends came to 9 bases. Germline V gives CDR1 SNHLY, CDR2 FYNNEI. This CDR3 region has 14 residues. The CDR3 nucleotides are TGTGCCAGCAGTCGGGACATTAACACCGGGGAGCTGTTTTTT. This translates into CASSRDINTGELFF. The whole variable domain, remainder taken from reference TRBV2 and TRBJ2-2, is EPEVTQTPSHQVTQMGQEVILRCVPISNHLYFYWYRQILGQKVEFLVSFYNNEISEKSEIFDDQFSVERPDGSNFTLKIRSTKLEDSAMYFCASSRDINTGELFFGEGSRLTVL.

This chain uses TRBV11-1 with TRBJ2-7; D is unclear. The length of the CDR3 is 13 residues. The ends were cut back, 0 bases at V and 6 bases at J, with 9 bases in the middle. Germline CDR1 reads SGHAT; CDR2 reads FQDESV (reference sequence). The CDR3 sequence is CASSLAPNLEQYF. The CDR3 region has the DNA TGTGCCAGCAGCTTAGCCCCGAATCTCGAGCAGTACTTC. The variable domain in full, completed from reference TRBV11-1 and TRBJ2-7, reads EAEVAQSPRYKITEKSQAVAFWCDPISGHATLYWYRQILGQGPELLVQFQDESVVDDSQLPKDRFSAERLKGVDSTLKIQPAELGDSAMYLCASSLAPNLEQYFGPGTRLTVT.

The CDR3 DNA sequence: TGTGCCAGCAGCCAAGAGGGTAGAGGGGGGCACTTGATCGGCACAGATACGCAGTATTTT. Its protein product is CASSQEGRGGHLIGTDTQYF. J is TRBJ2-3 and V is TRBV4-2; perhaps D is TRBD1 or TRBD2 (6 bases each). V lost 0 bases to trimming and J lost 1 base, with 23 bases between them. Per germline, CDR1 LGHNA and CDR2 YNFKEQ. The CDR3 extends over 20 amino acids.

By share of the sample, this clonotype is large. V usage is TRBV5-1 and J usage is TRBJ1-2; D perhaps matches TRBD1 (5 bases). Trimming stripped 0 bases from V and 3 bases from J, with 9 bases between. Per the germline V gene, CDR1 is SGHRS and CDR2 is YFSETQ. There are 14 residues in the CDR3. The CDR3 sequence is CASSLEGADYGYTF. CDR3 nucleotide sequence: TGCGCCAGCAGCTTGGAAGGGGCTGACTATGGCTACACCTTC. Drawing the rest from reference TRBV5-1 and TRBJ1-2, the complete variable domain is KAGVTQTPRYLIKTRGQQVTLSCSPISGHRSVSWYQQTPGQGLQFLFEYFSETQRNKGNFPGRFSGRQFSNSRSEMNVSTLELGDSALYLCASSLEGADYGYTFGSGTRLTVV.

By proportion, this clonotype is large (0.1 to 1%). This chain uses TRBV30 with TRBJ2-2; tentatively, D is TRBD2 (6 bases). This CDR3 is 13 amino acids long. Trimming shortened V by 6 bases and J by 3 bases, and 11 bases separated the two germline ends. CDR1 and CDR2 (germline): GTSNPN, SVGIG (reference sequence). The CDR3 nucleotides are TGTGCCTGCACCGGGACTTACACCGGGGAGCTGTTTTTT. Translation gives CACTGTYTGELFF.

This clonotype is labeled medium-sized. The genes are TRBV11-2 and TRBJ1-1; tentatively, D is TRBD1 (5 bases). The V end lost 1 base, the J end lost 11 bases, and 11 bases lay between the germline ends. This CDR3 has 12 residues. Germline CDR1 is SGHAT and CDR2 is FQNNGV. CDR3 sequence: CASSLGGHLAFF. The CDR3 coding sequence is TGTGCCAGCAGCTTAGGTGGACATTTGGCTTTCTTT. The entire variable domain, with the rest obtained from reference TRBV11-2 and TRBJ1-1, is as follows: EAGVAQSPRYKIIEKRQSVAFWCNPISGHATLYWYQQILGQGPKLLIQFQNNGVVDDSQLPKDRFSAERLKGVDSTLKIQPAKLEDSAVYLCASSLGGHLAFFGQGTRLTVV.

This sequence joins TRBV11-1 and TRBJ1-2; TRBD1 matches at 7 bases. V lost 5 bases and J lost 5; bases outside the gene matches: 11. Germline values: CDR1 SGHAT, CDR2 FQDESV (reference sequence). The CDR3 runs 15 residues. The CDR3 nucleotides read TGTGCCAGCAGCCAAAACCCCGGGGGACAGTATGGCTACACCTTC. This gives the protein CASSQNPGGQYGYTF.

This clonotype is large (0.1 to 1%). The chain is built from TRBV6-5 and TRBJ2-7, with TRBD1 identical over 8 bases. CDR3 length: 19 amino acids. Germline-derived CDR1 and CDR2 are MNHEY and SVGAGI. V was clipped by 6 bases and J by 0 bases; unmatched bases: 19. The CDR3 DNA sequence: TGTGCCAGCAGGCCACAGCTCCTCAGGGGGCACCCTGCCTCCTACGAGCAGTACTTC. It yields the protein CASRPQLLRGHPASYEQYF.